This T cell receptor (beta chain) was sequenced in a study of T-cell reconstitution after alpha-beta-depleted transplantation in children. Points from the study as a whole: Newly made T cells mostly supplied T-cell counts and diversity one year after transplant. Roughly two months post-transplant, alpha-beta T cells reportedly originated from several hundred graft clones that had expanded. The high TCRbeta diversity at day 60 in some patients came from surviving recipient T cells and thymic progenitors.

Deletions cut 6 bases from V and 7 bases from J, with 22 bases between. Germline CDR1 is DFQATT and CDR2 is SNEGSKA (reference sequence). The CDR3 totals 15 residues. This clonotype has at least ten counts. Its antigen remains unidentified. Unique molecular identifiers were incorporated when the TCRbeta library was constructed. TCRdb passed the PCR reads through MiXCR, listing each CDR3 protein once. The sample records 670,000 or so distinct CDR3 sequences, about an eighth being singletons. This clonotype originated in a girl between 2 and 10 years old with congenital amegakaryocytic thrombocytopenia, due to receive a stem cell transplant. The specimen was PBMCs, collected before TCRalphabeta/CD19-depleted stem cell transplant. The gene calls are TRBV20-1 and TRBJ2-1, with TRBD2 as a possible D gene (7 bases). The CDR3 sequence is CSAGLGGVPENEQFF. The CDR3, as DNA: TGCAGTGCGGGTTTAGGGGGGGTTCCCGAAAATGAGCAGTTCTTC.